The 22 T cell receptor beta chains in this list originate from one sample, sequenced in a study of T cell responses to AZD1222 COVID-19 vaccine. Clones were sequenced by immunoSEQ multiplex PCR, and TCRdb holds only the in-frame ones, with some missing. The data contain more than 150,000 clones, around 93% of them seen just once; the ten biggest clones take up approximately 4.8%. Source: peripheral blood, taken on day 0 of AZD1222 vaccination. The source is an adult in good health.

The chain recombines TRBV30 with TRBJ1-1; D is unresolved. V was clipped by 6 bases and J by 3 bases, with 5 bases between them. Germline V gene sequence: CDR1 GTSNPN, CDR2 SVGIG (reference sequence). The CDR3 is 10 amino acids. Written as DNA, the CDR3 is TGTGCCTGTGGGGACACTGAAGCTTTCTTT. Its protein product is CACGDTEAFF.

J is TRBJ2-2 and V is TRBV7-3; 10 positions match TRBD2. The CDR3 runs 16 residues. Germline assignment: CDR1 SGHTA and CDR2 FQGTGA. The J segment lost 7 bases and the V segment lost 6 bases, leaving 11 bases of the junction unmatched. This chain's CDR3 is CASRRPGLAIDGELFF. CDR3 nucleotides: TGTGCCAGCAGACGTCCGGGACTAGCGATCGACGGGGAGCTGTTTTTT. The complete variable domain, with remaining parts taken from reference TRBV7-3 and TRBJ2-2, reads GAGVSQTPSNKVTEKGKYVELRCDPISGHTALYWYRQSLGQGPEFLIYFQGTGAADDSGLPNDRFFAVRPEGSVSTLKIQRTERGDSAVYLCASRRPGLAIDGELFFGEGSRLTVL.

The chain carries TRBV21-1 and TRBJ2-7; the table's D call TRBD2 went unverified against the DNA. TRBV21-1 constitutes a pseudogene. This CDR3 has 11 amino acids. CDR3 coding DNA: TGTGCCAGCAGCAATTGTGGGACTCAGTACTTC. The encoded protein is CASSNCGTQYF.

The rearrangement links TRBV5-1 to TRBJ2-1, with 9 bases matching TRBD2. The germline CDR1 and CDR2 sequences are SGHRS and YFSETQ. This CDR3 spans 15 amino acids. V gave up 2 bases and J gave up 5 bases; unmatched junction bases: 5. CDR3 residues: CASSLPAGGHNEQFF. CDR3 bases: TGCGCCAGCAGCTTACCAGCGGGGGGACACAATGAGCAGTTCTTC. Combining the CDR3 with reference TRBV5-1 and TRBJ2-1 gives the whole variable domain KAGVTQTPRYLIKTRGQQVTLSCSPISGHRSVSWYQQTPGQGLQFLFEYFSETQRNKGNFPGRFSGRQFSNSRSEMNVSTLELGDSALYLCASSLPAGGHNEQFFGPGTRLTVL.

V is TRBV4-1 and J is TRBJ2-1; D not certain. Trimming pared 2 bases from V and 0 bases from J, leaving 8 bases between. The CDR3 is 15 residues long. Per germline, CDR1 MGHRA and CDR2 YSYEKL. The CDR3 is CASSQFASSYNEQFF. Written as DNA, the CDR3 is TGCGCCAGCAGCCAATTCGCAAGCTCCTACAATGAGCAGTTCTTC.

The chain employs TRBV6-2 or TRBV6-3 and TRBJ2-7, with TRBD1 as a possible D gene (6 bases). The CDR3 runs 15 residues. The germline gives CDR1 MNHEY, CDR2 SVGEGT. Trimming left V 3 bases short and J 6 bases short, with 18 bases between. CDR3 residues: CASSYRTDWHPEQYF. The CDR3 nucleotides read TGTGCCAGCAGTTATCGGACAGACTGGCATCCCGAGCAGTACTTC.

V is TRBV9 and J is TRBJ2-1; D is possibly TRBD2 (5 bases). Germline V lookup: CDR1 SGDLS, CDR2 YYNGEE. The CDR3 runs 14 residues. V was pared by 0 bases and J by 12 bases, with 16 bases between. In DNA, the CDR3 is TGTGCCAGCAGCGTAGCCGAGGCTAATGAGGGGCAGTTCTTC. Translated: CASSVAEANEGQFF.

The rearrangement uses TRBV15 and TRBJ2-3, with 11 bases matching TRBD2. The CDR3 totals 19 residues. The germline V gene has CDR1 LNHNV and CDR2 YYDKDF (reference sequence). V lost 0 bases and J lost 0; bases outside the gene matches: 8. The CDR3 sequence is CATSRDQWTSGQSTDTQYF. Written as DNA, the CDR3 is TGTGCCACCAGCAGAGATCAATGGACTAGCGGGCAGAGCACAGATACGCAGTATTTT.

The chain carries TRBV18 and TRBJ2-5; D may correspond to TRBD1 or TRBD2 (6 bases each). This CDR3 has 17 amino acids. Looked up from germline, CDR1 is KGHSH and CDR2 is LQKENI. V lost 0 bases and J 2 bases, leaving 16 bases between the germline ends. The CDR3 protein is CASSPPVGGAGQETQYF. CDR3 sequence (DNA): TGTGCCAGCTCACCACCGGTGGGGGGCGCAGGGCAAGAGACCCAGTACTTC.

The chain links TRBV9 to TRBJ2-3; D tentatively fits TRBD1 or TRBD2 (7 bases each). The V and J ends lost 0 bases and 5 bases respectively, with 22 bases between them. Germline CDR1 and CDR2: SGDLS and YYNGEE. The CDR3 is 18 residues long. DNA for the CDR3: TGTGCCAGCAGCGTAGGATATGACAGGGAGGGTAAGAAAGATACGCAGTATTTT. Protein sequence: CASSVGYDREGKKDTQYF. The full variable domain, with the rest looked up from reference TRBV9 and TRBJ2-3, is DSGVTQTPKHLITATGQRVTLRCSPRSGDLSVYWYQQSLDQGLQFLIQYYNGEERAKGNILERFSAQQFPDLHSELNLSSLELGDSALYFCASSVGYDREGKKDTQYFGPGTRLTVL.

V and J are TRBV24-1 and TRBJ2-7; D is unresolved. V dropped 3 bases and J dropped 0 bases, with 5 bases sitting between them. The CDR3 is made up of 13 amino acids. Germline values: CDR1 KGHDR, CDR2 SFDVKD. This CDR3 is CATSDTNSYEQYF. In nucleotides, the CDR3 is TGTGCCACCAGTGATACCAACTCCTACGAGCAGTACTTC.

The CDR3 is CASRVANQPQHF. The CDR3 DNA follows: TGTGCCAGCAGGGTGGCTAATCAGCCCCAGCATTTT. The chain has TRBV28 and TRBJ1-5; D remains unclear. The CDR3 runs 12 residues. Germline CDR1 and CDR2: MDHEN and SYDVKM. Trimming removed 6 bases from V and 4 bases from J, with 7 bases in between.

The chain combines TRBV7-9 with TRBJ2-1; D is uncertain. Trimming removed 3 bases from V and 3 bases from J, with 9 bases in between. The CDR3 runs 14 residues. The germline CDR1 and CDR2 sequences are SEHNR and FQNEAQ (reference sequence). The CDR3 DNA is TGTGCCAGCAGCTTCCGTCTAGACTACAATGAGCAGTTCTTC. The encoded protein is CASSFRLDYNEQFF.

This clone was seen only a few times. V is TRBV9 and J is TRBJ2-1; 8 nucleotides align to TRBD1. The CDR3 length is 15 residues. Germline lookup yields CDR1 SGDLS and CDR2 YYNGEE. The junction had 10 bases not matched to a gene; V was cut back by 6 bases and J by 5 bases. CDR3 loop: CASTGSDRADNEQFF. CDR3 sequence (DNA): TGTGCCAGCACCGGATCGGACAGGGCCGACAATGAGCAGTTCTTC.

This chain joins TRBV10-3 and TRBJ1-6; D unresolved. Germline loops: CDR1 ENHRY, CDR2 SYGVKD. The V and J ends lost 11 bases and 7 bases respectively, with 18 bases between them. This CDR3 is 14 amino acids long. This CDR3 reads CASNRAERNSPLHF. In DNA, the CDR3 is TGTGCCTCGAACCGGGCAGAGCGGAATTCACCCCTCCACTTT.

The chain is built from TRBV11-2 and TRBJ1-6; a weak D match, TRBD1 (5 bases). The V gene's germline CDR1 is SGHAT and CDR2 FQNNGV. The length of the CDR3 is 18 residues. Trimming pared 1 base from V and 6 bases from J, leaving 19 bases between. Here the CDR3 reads CASSLALYRQSRNSPLHF. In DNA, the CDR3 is TGTGCCAGCAGCTTAGCCCTCTACCGACAGTCCCGTAATTCACCCCTCCACTTT.

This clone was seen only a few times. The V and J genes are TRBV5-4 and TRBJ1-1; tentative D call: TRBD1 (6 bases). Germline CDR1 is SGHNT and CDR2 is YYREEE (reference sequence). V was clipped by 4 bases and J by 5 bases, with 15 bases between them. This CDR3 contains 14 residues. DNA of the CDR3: TGTGCCAGCAGCCAAGGGGGTGGATGGACTGAAGCTTTCTTT. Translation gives CASSQGGGWTEAFF.

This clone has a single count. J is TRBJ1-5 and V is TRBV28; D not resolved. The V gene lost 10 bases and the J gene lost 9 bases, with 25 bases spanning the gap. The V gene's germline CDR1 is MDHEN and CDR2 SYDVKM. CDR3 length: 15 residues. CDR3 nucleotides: TGTGCCACCACACCGGATCTTAAACCACGACTGCCCCAGCATTTT. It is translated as CATTPDLKPRLPQHF.

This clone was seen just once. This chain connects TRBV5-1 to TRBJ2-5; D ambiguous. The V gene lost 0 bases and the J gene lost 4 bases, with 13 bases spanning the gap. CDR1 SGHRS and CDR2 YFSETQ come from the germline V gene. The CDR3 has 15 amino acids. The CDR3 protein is CASSLGGVARETQYF. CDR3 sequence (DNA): TGCGCCAGCAGCTTGGGTGGGGTTGCGAGAGAGACCCAGTACTTC.

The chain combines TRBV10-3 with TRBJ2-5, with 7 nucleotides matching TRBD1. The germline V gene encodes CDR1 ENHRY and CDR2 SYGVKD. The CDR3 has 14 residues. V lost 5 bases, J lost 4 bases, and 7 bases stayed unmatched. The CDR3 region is CAISSGTDSETQYF. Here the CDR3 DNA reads TGTGCCATCAGTTCCGGGACAGACTCAGAGACCCAGTACTTC.

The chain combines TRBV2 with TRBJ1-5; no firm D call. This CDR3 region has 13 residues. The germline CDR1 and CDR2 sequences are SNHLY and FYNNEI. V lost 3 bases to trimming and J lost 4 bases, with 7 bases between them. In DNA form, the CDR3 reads TGTGCCAGCAGTGAGGGGTGGAATCAGCCCCAGCATTTT. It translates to CASSEGWNQPQHF.

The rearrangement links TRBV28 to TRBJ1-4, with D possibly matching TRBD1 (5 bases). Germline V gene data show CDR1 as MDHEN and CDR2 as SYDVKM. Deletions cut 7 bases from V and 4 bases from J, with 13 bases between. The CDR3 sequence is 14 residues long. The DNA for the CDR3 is TGTGCCAGCAACCGCGGGGGGAATAATGAAAAACTGTTTTTT. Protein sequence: CASNRGGNNEKLFF. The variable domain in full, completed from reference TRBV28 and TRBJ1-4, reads DVKVTQSSRYLVKRTGEKVFLECVQDMDHENMFWYRQDPGLGLRLIYFSYDVKMKEKGDIPEGYSVSREKKERFSLILESASTNQTSMYLCASNRGGNNEKLFFGSGTQLSVL.